Listed below are T cell receptor beta chains from one sample, sequenced in a study of cytomegalovirus exposure and HLA in healthy donors. The table came from immunoSEQ multiplex PCR; TCRdb's copy has only in-frame clones and leaves some out. The profile shows around 190,000 clones, roughly 86% of them singletons. Specimen: PBMCs. The receptor set was obtained from a man aged 35 to 55 in good health and CMV-seropositive. Both conserved end residues are part of each CDR3.

TRBV5-1,TRBJ1-1,CASSLEAMNTEAFF
TRBV6-5,TRBJ1-3,CASSKTGTGNTIYF
TRBV2,TRBJ2-3,CASSGQGGDTDTQYF
TRBV7-6,TRBJ2-7,CASSSALAGGAYEQYF
TRBV9,TRBJ2-5,CASSEGYVGRAYQETQYF
TRBV18,TRBJ2-1,CASSPTQSSYNEQFF
TRBV4-2,TRBJ2-1,CASSQGDSFDNEQFF
TRBV4-3,TRBJ1-1,CASSVRGMNTEAFF
TRBV10-1,TRBJ2-3,CASSAGGNTDTQYF
TRBV7-2,TRBJ1-1,CASSSQPGGASMNTEAFF
TRBV6-1,TRBJ1-2,CASSEMAGGYTF
TRBV7-2,TRBJ2-7,CASSFPRGQGAREQYF
TRBV28,TRBJ1-2,CASHSGRGGYTF